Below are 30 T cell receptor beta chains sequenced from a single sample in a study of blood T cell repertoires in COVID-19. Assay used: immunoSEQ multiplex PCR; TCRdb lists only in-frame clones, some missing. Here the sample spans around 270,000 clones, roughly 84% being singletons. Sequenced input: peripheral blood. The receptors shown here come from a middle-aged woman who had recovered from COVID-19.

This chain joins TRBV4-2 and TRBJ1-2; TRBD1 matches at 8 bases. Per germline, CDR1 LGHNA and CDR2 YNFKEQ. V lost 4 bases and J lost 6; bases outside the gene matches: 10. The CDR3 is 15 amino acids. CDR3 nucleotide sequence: TGTGCCAGCAGCCGAAGCTCGGGACAGGCACATGGCTACACCTTC. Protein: CASSRSSGQAHGYTF.

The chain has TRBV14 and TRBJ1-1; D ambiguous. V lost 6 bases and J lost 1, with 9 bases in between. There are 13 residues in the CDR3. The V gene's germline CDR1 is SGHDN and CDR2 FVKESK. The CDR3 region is CASRFAGNTEAFF. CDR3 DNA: TGTGCCAGCAGGTTCGCAGGGAACACTGAAGCTTTCTTT. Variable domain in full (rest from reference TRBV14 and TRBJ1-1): EAGVTQFPSHSVIEKGQTVTLRCDPISGHDNLYWYRRVMGKEIKFLLHFVKESKQDESGMPNNRFLAERTGGTYSTLKVQPAELEDSGVYFCASRFAGNTEAFFGQGTRLTVV.

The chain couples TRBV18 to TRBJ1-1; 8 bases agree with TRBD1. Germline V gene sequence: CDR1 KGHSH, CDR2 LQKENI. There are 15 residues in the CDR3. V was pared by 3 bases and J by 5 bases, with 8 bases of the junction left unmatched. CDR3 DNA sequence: TGTGCCAGCTCACCCCGGGACAGGTGGCTTACTGAAGCTTTCTTT. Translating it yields CASSPRDRWLTEAFF.

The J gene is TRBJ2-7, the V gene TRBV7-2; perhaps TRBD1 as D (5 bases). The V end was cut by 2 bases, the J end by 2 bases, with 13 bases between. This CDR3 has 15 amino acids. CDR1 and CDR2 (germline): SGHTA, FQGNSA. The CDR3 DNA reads TGTGCCAGCAGCTTACAGGGTTCCCCAACCTACGAGCAGTACTTC. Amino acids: CASSLQGSPTYEQYF.

The CDR3 region is CASSASRGETQYF. The CDR3 bases are TGTGCCAGTAGTGCGTCCAGGGGGGAGACCCAGTACTTC. The rearrangement links TRBV19 to TRBJ2-5, with 7 bases fitting TRBD1. CDR3 size: 13 residues. The junction had 5 bases not matched to a gene; V was cut back by 5 bases and J by 5 bases. Germline CDR1 is LNHDA and CDR2 is SQIVND (reference sequence).

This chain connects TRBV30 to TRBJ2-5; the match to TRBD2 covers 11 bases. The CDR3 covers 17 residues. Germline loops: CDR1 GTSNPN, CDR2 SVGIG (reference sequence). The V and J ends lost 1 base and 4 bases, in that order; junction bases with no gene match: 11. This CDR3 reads CAWSGGVAGGPRETQYF. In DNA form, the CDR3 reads TGTGCCTGGAGTGGAGGGGTAGCGGGGGGGCCGCGAGAGACCCAGTACTTC. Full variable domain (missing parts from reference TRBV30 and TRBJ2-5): SQTIHQWPATLVQPVGSPLSLECTVEGTSNPNLYWYRQAAGRGLQLLFYSVGIGQISSEVPQNLSASRPQDRQFILSSKKLLLSDSGFYLCAWSGGVAGGPRETQYFGPGTRLLVL.

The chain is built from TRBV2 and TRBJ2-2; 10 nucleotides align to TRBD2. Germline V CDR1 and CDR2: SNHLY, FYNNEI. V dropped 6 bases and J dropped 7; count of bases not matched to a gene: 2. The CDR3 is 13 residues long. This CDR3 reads CASRSSGGGELFF. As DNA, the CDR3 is TGTGCCAGCAGATCTAGCGGGGGCGGGGAGCTGTTTTTT.

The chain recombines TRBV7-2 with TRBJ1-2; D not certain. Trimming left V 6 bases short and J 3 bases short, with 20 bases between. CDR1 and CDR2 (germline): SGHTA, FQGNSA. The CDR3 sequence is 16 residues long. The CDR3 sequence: CASRISDGRHDYGYTF. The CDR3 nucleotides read TGTGCCAGCAGAATTAGTGACGGGAGGCATGACTATGGCTACACCTTC.

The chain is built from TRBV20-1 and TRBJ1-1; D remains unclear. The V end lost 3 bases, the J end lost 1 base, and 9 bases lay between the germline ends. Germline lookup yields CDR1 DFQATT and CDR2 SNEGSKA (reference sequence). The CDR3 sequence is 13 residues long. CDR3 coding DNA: TGCAGTGCTAGTCTCCAGGAGAACACTGAAGCTTTCTTT. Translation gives CSASLQENTEAFF.

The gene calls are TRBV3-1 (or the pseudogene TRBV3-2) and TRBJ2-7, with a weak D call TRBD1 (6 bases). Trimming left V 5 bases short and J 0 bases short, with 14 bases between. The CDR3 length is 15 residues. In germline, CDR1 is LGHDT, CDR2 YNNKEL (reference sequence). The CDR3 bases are TGTGCCAGCAGCTTAGGACAGCTCTACTCCTACGAGCAGTACTTC. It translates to CASSLGQLYSYEQYF.

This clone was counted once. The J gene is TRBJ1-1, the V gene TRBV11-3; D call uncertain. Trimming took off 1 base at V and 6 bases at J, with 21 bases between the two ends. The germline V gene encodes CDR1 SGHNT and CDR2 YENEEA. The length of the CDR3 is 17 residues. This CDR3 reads CASSLGPRGGRMAEAFF. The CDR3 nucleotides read TGTGCCAGCAGCTTAGGCCCCCGGGGAGGGAGGATGGCTGAAGCTTTCTTT.

The CDR3 sequence: CAWSSQTGTDTQYF. DNA for the CDR3: TGTGCCTGGAGCTCCCAGACAGGGACAGATACGCAGTATTTT. J is TRBJ2-3 and V is TRBV30; 7 nucleotides align to TRBD1. With V trimmed by 3 bases and J by 3 bases, 6 bases remained unmatched. The CDR3 contains 14 residues. Germline values: CDR1 GTSNPN, CDR2 SVGIG (reference sequence).

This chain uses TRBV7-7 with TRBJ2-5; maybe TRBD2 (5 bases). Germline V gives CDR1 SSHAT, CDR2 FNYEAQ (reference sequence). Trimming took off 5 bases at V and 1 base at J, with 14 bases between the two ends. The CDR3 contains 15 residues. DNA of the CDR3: TGTGCCAGCAGCCTAGTTCGGGGAGCCCAAGAGACCCAGTACTTC. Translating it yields CASSLVRGAQETQYF.

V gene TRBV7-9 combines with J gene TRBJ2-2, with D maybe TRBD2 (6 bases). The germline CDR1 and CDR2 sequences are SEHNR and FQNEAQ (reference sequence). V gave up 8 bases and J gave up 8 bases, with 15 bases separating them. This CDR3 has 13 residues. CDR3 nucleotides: TGTGCCAGCGGCCACGGGAGTCCGGGGGAGCTGTTTTTT. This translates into CASGHGSPGELFF. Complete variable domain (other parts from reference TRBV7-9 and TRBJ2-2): DTGVSQNPRHKITKRGQNVTFRCDPISEHNRLYWYRQTLGQGPEFLTYFQNEAQLEKSRLLSDRFSAERPKGSFSTLEIQRTEQGDSAMYLCASGHGSPGELFFGEGSRLTVL.

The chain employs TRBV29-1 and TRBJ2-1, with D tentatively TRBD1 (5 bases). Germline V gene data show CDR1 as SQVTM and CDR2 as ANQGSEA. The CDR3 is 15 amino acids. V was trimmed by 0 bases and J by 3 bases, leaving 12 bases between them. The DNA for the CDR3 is TGCAGCGTTGAAGACCGCAGGGTGTTCTACAATGAGCAGTTCTTC. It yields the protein CSVEDRRVFYNEQFF.

The CDR3, as DNA: TGTGCCATCAGCCCGGACAGCCTGACGAACACCGGGGAGCTGTTTTTT. This gives the protein CAISPDSLTNTGELFF. The chain links TRBV10-3 to TRBJ2-2; D is perhaps TRBD1 (6 bases). Per germline, CDR1 ENHRY and CDR2 SYGVKD. Trimming removed 6 bases at V and 0 bases at J, with 14 bases between. CDR3 length: 16 residues.

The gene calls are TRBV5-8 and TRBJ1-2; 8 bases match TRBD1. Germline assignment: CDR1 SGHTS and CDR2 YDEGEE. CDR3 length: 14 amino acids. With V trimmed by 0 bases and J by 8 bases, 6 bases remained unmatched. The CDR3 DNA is TGTGCCAGCAGCTTGGGAGGACAGGGAGGCGGCTACACCTTC. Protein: CASSLGGQGGGYTF. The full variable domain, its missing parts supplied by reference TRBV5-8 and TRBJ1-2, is EAGVTQSPTHLIKTRGQQATLRCSPISGHTSVYWYQQALGLGLQFLLWYDEGEERNRGNFPPRFSGRQFPNYSSELNVNALELEDSALYLCASSLGGQGGGYTFGSGTRLTVV.

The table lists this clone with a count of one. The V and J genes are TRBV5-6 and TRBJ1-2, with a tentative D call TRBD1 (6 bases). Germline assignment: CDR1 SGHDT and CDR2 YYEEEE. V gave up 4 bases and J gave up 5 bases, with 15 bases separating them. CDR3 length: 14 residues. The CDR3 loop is CASSDPGTSYGYTF. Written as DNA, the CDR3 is TGTGCCAGCAGCGACCCCGGGACAAGTTATGGCTACACCTTC. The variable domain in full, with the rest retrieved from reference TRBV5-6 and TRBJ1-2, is DAGVTQSPTHLIKTRGQQVTLRCSPKSGHDTVSWYQQALGQGPQFIFQYYEEEERQRGNFPDRFSGHQFPNYSSELNVNALLLGDSALYLCASSDPGTSYGYTFGSGTRLTVV.

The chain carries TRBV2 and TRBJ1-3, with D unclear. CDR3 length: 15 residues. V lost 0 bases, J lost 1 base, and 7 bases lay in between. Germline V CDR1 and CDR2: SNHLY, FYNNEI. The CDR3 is CASSEAPVSGNTIYF. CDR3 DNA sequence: TGTGCCAGCAGTGAAGCGCCGGTATCTGGAAACACCATATATTTT.

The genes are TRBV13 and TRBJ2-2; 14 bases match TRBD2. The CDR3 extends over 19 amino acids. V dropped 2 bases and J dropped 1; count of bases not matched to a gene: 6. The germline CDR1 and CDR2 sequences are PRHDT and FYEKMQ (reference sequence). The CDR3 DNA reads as TGTGCCAGCAGCTTACGGGGACTAGCGGGGGATAGGAACACCGGGGAGCTGTTTTTT. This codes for CASSLRGLAGDRNTGELFF.

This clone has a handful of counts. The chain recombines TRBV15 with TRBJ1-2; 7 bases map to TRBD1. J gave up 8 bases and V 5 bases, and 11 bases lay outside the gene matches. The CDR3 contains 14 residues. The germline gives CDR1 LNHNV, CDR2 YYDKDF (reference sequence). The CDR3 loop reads CATSSYRGPLGYTF. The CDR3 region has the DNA TGTGCCACCAGCTCATATAGGGGGCCATTAGGCTACACCTTC.

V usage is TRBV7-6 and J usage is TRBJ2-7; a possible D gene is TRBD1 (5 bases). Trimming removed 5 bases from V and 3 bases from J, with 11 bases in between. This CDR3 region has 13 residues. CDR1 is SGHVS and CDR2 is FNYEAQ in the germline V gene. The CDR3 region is CASSPGDSYEQYF. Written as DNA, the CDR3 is TGTGCCAGCAGCCCAGGTGACAGCTACGAGCAGTACTTC.

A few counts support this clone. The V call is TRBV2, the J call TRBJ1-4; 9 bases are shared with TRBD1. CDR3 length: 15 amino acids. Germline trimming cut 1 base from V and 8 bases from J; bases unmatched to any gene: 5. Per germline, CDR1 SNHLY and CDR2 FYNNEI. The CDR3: CASSEGGQGWEKLFF. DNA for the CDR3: TGTGCCAGCAGTGAAGGGGGACAGGGATGGGAAAAACTGTTTTTT.

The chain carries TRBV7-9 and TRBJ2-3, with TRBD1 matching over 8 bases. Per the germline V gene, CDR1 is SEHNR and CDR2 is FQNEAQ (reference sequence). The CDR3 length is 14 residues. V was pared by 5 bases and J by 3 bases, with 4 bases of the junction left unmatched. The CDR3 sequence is CASSRTGPTDTQYF. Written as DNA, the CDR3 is TGTGCCAGCAGCAGGACAGGGCCGACAGATACGCAGTATTTT.

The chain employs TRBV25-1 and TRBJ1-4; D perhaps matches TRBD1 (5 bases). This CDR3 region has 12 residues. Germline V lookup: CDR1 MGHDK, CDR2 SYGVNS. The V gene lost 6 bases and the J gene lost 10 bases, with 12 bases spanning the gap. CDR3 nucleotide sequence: TGTGCCAGCAGAAGACAGCTGGGAAAACTGTTTTTT. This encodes CASRRQLGKLFF.

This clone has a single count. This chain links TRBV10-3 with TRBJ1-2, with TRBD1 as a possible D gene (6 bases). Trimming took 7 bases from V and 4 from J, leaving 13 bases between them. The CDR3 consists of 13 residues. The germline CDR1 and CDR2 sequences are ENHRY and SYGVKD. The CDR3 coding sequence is TGTGCCATCAAAGAGGACAGCGGCTATGGCTACACCTTC. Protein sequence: CAIKEDSGYGYTF.

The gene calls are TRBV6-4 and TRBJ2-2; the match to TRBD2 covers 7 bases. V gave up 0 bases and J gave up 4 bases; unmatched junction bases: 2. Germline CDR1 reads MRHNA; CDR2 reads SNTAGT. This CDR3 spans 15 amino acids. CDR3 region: CASSDSTGGTGELFF. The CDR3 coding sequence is TGTGCCAGCAGTGACTCTACGGGGGGCACCGGGGAGCTGTTTTTT.

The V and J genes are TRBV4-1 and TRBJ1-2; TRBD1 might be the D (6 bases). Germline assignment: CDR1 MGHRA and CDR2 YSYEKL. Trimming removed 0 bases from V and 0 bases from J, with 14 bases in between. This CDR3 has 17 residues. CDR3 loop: CASSQDLGDIANYGYTF. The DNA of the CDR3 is TGCGCCAGCAGCCAAGATTTAGGGGACATAGCTAACTATGGCTACACCTTC.

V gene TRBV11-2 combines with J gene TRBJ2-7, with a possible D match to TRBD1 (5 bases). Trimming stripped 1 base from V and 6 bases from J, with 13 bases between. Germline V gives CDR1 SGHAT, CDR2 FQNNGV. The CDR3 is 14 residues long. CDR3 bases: TGTGCCAGCAGCTTAGGTTCCCAGGGTACCGAGCAGTACTTC. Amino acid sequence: CASSLGSQGTEQYF.

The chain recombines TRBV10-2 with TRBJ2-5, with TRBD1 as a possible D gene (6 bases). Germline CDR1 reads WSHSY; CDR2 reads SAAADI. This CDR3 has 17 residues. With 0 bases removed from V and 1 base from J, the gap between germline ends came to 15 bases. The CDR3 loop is CASSESTGSMTQETQYF. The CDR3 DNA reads TGCGCCAGCAGTGAGTCGACAGGCAGCATGACCCAAGAGACCCAGTACTTC.